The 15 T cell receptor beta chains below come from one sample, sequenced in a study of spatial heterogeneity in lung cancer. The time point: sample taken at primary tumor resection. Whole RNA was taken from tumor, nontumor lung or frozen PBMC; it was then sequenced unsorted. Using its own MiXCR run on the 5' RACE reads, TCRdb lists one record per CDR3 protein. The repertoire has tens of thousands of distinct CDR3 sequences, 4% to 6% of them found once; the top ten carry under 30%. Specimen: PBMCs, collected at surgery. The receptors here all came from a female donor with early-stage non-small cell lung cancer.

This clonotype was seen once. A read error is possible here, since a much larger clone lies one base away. CDR3 residues: CASSTGTEYSGANVLPF. In DNA form, the CDR3 reads TGTGCCAGCAGCACCGGGACAGAATACTCTGGGGCCAACGTCCTGCCTTTC. The gene calls are TRBV11-3 and TRBJ2-6, with 7 bases identical to TRBD1. The CDR3 consists of 17 residues. CDR1 and CDR2 from the germline V gene are SGHNT and YENEEA.

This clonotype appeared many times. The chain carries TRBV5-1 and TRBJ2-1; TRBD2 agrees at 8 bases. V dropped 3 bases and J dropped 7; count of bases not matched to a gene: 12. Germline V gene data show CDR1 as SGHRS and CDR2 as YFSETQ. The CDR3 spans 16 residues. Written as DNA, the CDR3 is TGCGCCAGCAGCTCAACTAGCGGTAGTTTTGGGAATGAGCAGTTCTTC. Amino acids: CASSSTSGSFGNEQFF.

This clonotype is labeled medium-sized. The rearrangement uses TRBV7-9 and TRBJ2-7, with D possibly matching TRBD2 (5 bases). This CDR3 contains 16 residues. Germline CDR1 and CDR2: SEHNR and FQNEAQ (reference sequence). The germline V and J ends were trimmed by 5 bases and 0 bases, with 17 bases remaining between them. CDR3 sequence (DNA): TGTGCCAGCAGCGCACTAGGCGGAGGCAGCTCCTACGAGCAGTACTTC. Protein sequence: CASSALGGGSSYEQYF.

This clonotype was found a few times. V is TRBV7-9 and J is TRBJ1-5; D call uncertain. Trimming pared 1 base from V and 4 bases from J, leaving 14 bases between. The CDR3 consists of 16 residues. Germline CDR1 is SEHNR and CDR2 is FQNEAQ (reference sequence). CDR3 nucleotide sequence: TGTGCCAGCAGCTTAGAGGACCGTGAAGGGAATCAGCCCCAGCATTTT. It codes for CASSLEDREGNQPQHF.

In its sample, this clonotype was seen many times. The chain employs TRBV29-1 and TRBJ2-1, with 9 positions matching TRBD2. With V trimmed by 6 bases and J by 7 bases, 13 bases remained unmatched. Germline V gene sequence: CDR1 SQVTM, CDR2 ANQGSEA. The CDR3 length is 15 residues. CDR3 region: CSVPGAGGPRNEQFF. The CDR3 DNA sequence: TGCAGCGTCCCTGGGGCGGGAGGGCCGAGGAATGAGCAGTTCTTC.

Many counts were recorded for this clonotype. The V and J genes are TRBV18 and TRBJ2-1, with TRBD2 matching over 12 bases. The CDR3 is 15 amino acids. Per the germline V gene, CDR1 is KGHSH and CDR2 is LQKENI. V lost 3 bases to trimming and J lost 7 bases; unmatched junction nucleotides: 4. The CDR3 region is CASSPGTSGWNEQFF. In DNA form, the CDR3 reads TGTGCCAGCTCACCCGGGACTAGCGGGTGGAATGAGCAGTTCTTC.

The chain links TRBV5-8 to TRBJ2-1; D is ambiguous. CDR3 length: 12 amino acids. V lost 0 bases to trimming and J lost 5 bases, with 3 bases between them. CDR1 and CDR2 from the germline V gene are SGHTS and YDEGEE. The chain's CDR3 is CASSLAHNEQFF. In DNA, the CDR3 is TGTGCCAGCAGCTTGGCCCACAATGAGCAGTTCTTC.

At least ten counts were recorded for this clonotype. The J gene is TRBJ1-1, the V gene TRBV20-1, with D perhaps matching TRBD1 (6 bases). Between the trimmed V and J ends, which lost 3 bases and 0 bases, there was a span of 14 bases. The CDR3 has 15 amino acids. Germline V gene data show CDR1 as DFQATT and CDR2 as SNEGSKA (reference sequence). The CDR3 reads CSASPGHSMNTEAFF. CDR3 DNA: TGCAGTGCTAGTCCGGGACATAGCATGAACACTGAAGCTTTCTTT.

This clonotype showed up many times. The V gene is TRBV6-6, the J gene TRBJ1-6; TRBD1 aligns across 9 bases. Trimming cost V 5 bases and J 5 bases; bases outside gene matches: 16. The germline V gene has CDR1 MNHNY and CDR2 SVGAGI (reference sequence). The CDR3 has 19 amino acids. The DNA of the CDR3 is TGTGCCAGCAGTCCCGACGGCCCGGGGACAGGGTCGGATAATTCACCCCTCCACTTT. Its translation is CASSPDGPGTGSDNSPLHF.

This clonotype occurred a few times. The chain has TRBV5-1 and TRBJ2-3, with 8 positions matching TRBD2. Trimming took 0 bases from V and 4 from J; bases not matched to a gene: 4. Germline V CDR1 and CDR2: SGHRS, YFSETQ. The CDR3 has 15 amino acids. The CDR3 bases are TGCGCCAGCAGCTTGGTGAGCGGGAGCTCAGATACGCAGTATTTT. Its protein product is CASSLVSGSSDTQYF.

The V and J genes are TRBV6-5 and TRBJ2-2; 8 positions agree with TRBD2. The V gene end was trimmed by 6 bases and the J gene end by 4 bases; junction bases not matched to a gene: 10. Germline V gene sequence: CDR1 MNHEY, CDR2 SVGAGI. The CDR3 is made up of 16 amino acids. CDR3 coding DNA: TGTGCCAGCAGGGAACCCGCGGGGGGAAGCACCGGGGAGCTGTTTTTT. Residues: CASREPAGGSTGELFF.

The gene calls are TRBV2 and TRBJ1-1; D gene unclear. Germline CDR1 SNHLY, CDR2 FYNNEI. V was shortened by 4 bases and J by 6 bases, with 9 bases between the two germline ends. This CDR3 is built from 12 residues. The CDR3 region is CASSGPGPEAFF. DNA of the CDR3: TGTGCCAGCAGTGGCCCGGGCCCTGAAGCTTTCTTT.

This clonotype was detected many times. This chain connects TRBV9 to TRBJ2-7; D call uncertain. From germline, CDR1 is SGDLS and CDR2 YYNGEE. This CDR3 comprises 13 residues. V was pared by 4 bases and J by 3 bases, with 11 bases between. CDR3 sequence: CASSLGPNYEQYF. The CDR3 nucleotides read TGTGCCAGCAGCCTCGGGCCCAACTACGAGCAGTACTTC. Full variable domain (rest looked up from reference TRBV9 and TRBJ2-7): DSGVTQTPKHLITATGQRVTLRCSPRSGDLSVYWYQQSLDQGLQFLIQYYNGEERAKGNILERFSAQQFPDLHSELNLSSLELGDSALYFCASSLGPNYEQYFGPGTRLTVT.

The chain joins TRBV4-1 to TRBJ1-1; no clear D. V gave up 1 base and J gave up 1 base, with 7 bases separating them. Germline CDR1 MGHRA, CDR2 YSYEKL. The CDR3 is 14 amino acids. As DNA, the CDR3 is TGCGCCAGCAGCCAAGTTGGAGAGAACACTGAAGCTTTCTTT. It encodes CASSQVGENTEAFF.

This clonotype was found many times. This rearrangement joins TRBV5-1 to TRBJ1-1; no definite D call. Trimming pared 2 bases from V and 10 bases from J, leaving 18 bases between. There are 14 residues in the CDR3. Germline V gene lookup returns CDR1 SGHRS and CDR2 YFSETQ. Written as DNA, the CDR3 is TGCGCCAGCAGCTTTGGTGTCCCGGGAGACGGAGCTTTCTTT. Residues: CASSFGVPGDGAFF.